Below are 9 T cell receptor beta chains sequenced from a single sample in a study of lymphopenia after photon versus proton radiotherapy. TCRdb's copy holds only in-frame clones and misses some; the assay was immunoSEQ multiplex PCR. The data show about 64,000 clones, with about nine tenths seen just once and about 13% held by the top ten. Sequences were derived from peripheral blood, sampled from a patient treated with proton-based radiotherapy. The receptors shown here come from an older man with esophageal cancer.

This clone was seen a single time. The CDR3 DNA reads as TGTGCCAGCAGCTTAGCGGGGGCTGATCAGCCCCAGCATTTT. This translates into CASSLAGADQPQHF. This sequence joins TRBV11-2 and TRBJ1-5; a possible D gene is TRBD1 (6 bases). This CDR3 spans 14 amino acids. CDR1 and CDR2 (germline): SGHAT, FQNNGV. Trimming stripped 1 base from V and 5 bases from J, with 9 bases between.

The chain couples TRBV21-1 to TRBJ2-7; the table names TRBD1, a call not compared with the DNA. TRBV21-1 is designated a pseudogene. This CDR3 is 18 amino acids long. The DNA for the CDR3 is TGTGCCAGCAGCAAAGCCCGGGACAGGGGGCTTCCTTCCTACGAGCAGTACTTC. It translates to CASSKARDRGLPSYEQYF.

The chain recombines TRBV6-1 with TRBJ1-1; TRBD1 might be the D (5 bases). The CDR3 sequence is 13 residues long. The germline V gene has CDR1 MNHNS and CDR2 SASEGT. Deletions cut 4 bases from V and 6 bases from J, with 12 bases between. CDR3 residues: CASSALRDAEAFF. The CDR3, as DNA: TGTGCCAGCAGTGCCCTTAGGGACGCTGAAGCTTTCTTT.

The genes are TRBV6-1 and TRBJ1-3; D gene ambiguous. Trimming shortened V by 2 bases and J by 3 bases, and 5 bases separated the two germline ends. This CDR3 contains 13 residues. Per germline, CDR1 MNHNS and CDR2 SASEGT. The CDR3 sequence is CASSEQVGNTIYF. The DNA for the CDR3 is TGTGCCAGCAGTGAACAGGTTGGAAACACCATATATTTT.

This clone was detected a few times. The V and J genes are TRBV4-1 and TRBJ1-5; 7 bases line up with TRBD1. Germline V gene data show CDR1 as MGHRA and CDR2 as YSYEKL. Trimming at V came to 1 base and at J to 2 bases, leaving 5 bases not matched to a gene. This CDR3 contains 16 residues. The CDR3 sequence: CASSQGRGQRNQPQHF. The CDR3 region has the DNA TGCGCCAGCAGCCAAGGTAGGGGACAGCGCAATCAGCCCCAGCATTTT.

This clone came up a few times. This chain joins TRBV6-1 and TRBJ2-7, with a weak D call TRBD1 (6 bases). The CDR3 consists of 15 residues. The germline V gene has CDR1 MNHNS and CDR2 SASEGT. V was clipped by 7 bases and J by 5 bases, with 21 bases between them. CDR3 region: CASKWGQGTGNEQYF. The CDR3 DNA reads as TGTGCCAGCAAATGGGGGCAGGGAACGGGGAACGAGCAGTACTTC.

J is TRBJ2-1 and V is TRBV28; 7 bases agree with TRBD2. V trimming: 4 bases; J trimming: 4 bases; junction bases outside the gene matches: 1. Germline CDR1 reads MDHEN; CDR2 reads SYDVKM. This CDR3 spans 13 amino acids. Here the CDR3 DNA reads TGTGCCAGCAGTTCGGGGGGATACAATGAGCAGTTCTTC. It specifies CASSSGGYNEQFF.

The chain has TRBV4-3 and TRBJ1-1; TRBD1 aligns across 9 bases. This CDR3 spans 17 amino acids. From germline, CDR1 is LGHNA and CDR2 YSLEER. Losses at the gene ends were 1 base for V and 4 bases for J; bases not matched to a gene: 10. The CDR3 loop is CASSQGAGQGLITEAFF. The CDR3 coding sequence is TGCGCCAGCAGCCAAGGAGCAGGACAGGGGCTGATCACTGAAGCTTTCTTT.

This chain links TRBV9 with TRBJ1-4; TRBD1 aligns across 7 bases. Germline V lookup: CDR1 SGDLS, CDR2 YYNGEE. The CDR3 consists of 14 residues. The V and J ends lost 4 bases and 4 bases, in that order; junction bases with no gene match: 4. CDR3 region: CASSTQGNNEKLFF. The CDR3 DNA reads TGTGCCAGCAGCACACAGGGGAATAATGAAAAACTGTTTTTT. Combining the CDR3 with reference TRBV9 and TRBJ1-4 gives the whole variable domain DSGVTQTPKHLITATGQRVTLRCSPRSGDLSVYWYQQSLDQGLQFLIQYYNGEERAKGNILERFSAQQFPDLHSELNLSSLELGDSALYFCASSTQGNNEKLFFGSGTQLSVL.